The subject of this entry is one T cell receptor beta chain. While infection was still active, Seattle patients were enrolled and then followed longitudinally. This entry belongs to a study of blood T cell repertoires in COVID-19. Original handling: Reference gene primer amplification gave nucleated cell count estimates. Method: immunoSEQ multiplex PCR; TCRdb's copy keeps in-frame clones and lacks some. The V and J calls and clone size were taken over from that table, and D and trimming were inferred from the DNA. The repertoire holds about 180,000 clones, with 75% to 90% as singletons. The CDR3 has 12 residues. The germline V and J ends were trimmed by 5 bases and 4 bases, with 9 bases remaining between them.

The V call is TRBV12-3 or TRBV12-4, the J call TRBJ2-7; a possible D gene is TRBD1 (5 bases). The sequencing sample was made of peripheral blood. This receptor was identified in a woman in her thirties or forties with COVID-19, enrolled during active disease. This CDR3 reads CASSPQGYEQYF. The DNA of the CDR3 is TGTGCCAGCAGTCCGCAGGGTTACGAGCAGTACTTC.